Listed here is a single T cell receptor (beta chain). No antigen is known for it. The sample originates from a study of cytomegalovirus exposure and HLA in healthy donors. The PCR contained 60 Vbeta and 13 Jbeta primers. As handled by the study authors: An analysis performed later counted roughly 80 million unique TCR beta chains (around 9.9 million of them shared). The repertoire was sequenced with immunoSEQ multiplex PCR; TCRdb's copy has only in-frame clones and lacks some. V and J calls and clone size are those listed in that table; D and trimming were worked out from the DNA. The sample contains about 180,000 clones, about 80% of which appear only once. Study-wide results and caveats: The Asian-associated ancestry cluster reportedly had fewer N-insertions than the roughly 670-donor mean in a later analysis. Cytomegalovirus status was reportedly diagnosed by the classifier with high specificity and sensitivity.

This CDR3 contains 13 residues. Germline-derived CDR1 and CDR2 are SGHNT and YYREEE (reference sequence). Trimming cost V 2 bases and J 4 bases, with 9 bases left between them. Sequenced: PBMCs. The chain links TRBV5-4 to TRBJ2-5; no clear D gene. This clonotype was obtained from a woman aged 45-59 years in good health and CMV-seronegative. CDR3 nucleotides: TGTGCCAGCAGCTTAACCAGAAGAGAGACCCAGTACTTC. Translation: CASSLTRRETQYF.